This T cell receptor beta chain was observed in a study of T-cell reconstitution after alpha-beta-depleted transplantation in children. In its sample, this clonotype was seen a few times. The antigen remains undetermined. Regarding the study as a whole: It was surviving recipient T cells and thymic progenitors that gave some patients high TCRbeta diversity at day 60. In patients about two months after transplant, alpha-beta T cells reportedly arose from several hundred expanded graft clones. Fresh T-cell production supplied most of the T-cell counts and diversity seen one year after transplant.

The authors prepared the TCRbeta library with unique molecular identifiers. TCRdb itself ran the PCR reads through MiXCR, one entry per CDR3 protein. The profile shows about 610,000 distinct CDR3 sequences, approximately 30% of them singletons. The receptor was isolated from a boy younger than two with Wiskott-Aldrich syndrome, due to receive a stem cell transplant. Sequences were derived from PBMCs, sampled before TCRalphabeta/CD19-depleted stem cell transplant.

CDR3 DNA sequence: TGTGCCAGCAAAGGGTCTAGCGGGACATACAATGAGCAGTTCTTC. Translation: CASKGSSGTYNEQFF. This chain connects TRBV2 to TRBJ2-1; 9 nucleotides match TRBD2. V shed 7 bases, J shed 4 bases, and the junction held 8 bases outside the gene matches. Looked up from germline, CDR1 is SNHLY and CDR2 is FYNNEI. CDR3 size: 15 residues.